The 15 T cell receptor beta chains below all came from one sample that was sequenced in a study of vaccination effects on CD4 cells after COVID-19. Sequencing used immunoSEQ multiplex PCR; TCRdb keeps in-frame clones, though not all of them. The repertoire holds around 66,000 clones, around 69% seen once, with around 2.2% in the top ten. Isolating CD4+ T cells followed approximately 9 days of culture. Every participant took two doses of the BNT162b2 or mRNA-1273 vaccine. Their specific antigens are unknown. Material: CD4+ T cells from PBMCs cultured without peptide, obtained after COVID-19 vaccination. Receptor source: a human donor who received a COVID-19 vaccine.

V usage is TRBV19 and J usage is TRBJ1-2; TRBD1 is a possible D gene (5 bases). Trimming stripped 9 bases from V and 0 bases from J, with 11 bases between. The germline V gene has CDR1 LNHDA and CDR2 SQIVND (reference sequence). The CDR3 extends over 13 amino acids. CDR3 in DNA: TGTGCCAGCCGTAGGGGTACTAACTATGGCTACACCTTC. This translates into CASRRGTNYGYTF.

This chain connects TRBV19 to TRBJ2-1; 8 positions agree with TRBD1. V shed 0 bases, J shed 6 bases, and the junction held 7 bases outside the gene matches. CDR3 length equals 16 residues. The germline V gene has CDR1 LNHDA and CDR2 SQIVND (reference sequence). The CDR3 spells CASSIDGQGRANEQFF. The CDR3 coding sequence is TGTGCCAGTAGTATAGACGGACAGGGAAGGGCCAATGAGCAGTTCTTC.

The rearrangement joins TRBV3-1 (or the pseudogene TRBV3-2) to TRBJ2-2; maybe TRBD2 (5 bases). CDR3 size: 14 residues. The ends were cut back, 3 bases at V and 6 bases at J, with 11 bases in the middle. Germline CDR1 reads LGHDT; CDR2 reads YNNKEL (reference sequence). CDR3 sequence: CASSQAGRAGELFF. As DNA, the CDR3 is TGTGCCAGCAGCCAGGCGGGTAGAGCCGGGGAGCTGTTTTTT.

V is TRBV18 and J is TRBJ2-3; D is ambiguous. The V and J ends lost 6 bases and 5 bases respectively, with 18 bases between them. The length of the CDR3 is 15 residues. Germline loops: CDR1 KGHSH, CDR2 LQKENI. The CDR3: CASSPISVWKDTQYF. The CDR3 DNA follows: TGTGCCAGCTCGCCTATTAGTGTCTGGAAAGATACGCAGTATTTT.

Only a few counts were recorded for this clone. This sequence joins TRBV7-2 and TRBJ2-1, with a tentative D call TRBD2 (6 bases). Trimming stripped 1 base from V and 2 bases from J, with 9 bases between. Germline V gene data show CDR1 as SGHTA and CDR2 as FQGNSA. This CDR3 is built from 15 residues. The CDR3 here is CASSLERAPYNEQFF. The CDR3 DNA sequence: TGTGCCAGCAGCTTAGAGCGGGCCCCCTACAATGAGCAGTTCTTC.

J is TRBJ1-5 and V is TRBV6-6; D may be TRBD1 (6 bases). The CDR3 is 14 amino acids. V was cut by 6 bases and J by 0 bases, with 9 bases left in between. Germline CDR1 and CDR2: MNHNY and SVGAGI (reference sequence). Written as DNA, the CDR3 is TGTGCCAGCAGGGACAGTTATAGCAATCAGCCCCAGCATTTT. Protein: CASRDSYSNQPQHF.

V gene TRBV5-4 combines with J gene TRBJ2-1, with 11 bases fitting TRBD2. The germline CDR1 and CDR2 sequences are SGHNT and YYREEE (reference sequence). The CDR3 sequence is 15 residues long. The V gene end was trimmed by 2 bases and the J gene end by 5 bases; junction bases not matched to a gene: 3. The CDR3, as DNA: TGTGCCAGCAGCTTCGGGACTAGCGGCGACAATGAGCAGTTCTTC. It translates to CASSFGTSGDNEQFF. Supplemented by reference TRBV5-4 and TRBJ2-1, the full variable domain reads ETGVTQSPTHLIKTRGQQVTLRCSSQSGHNTVSWYQQALGQGPQFIFQYYREEENGRGNFPPRFSGLQFPNYSSELNVNALELDDSALYLCASSFGTSGDNEQFFGPGTRLTVL.

This clone has just one count. The J gene is TRBJ1-1, the V gene TRBV11-1; D unresolved. V was shortened by 1 base and J by 0 bases, with 9 bases between the two germline ends. This CDR3 is 15 amino acids long. CDR1 and CDR2 (germline): SGHAT, FQDESV (reference sequence). CDR3 bases: TGTGCCAGCAGCTTAGTGCGACCGTTGAACACTGAAGCTTTCTTT. This codes for CASSLVRPLNTEAFF.

The chain combines TRBV6-1 with TRBJ2-7; TRBD1 is a possible D gene (7 bases). The CDR3 length is 15 residues. The V and J ends lost 2 bases and 3 bases respectively, with 14 bases between them. Germline CDR1 reads MNHNS; CDR2 reads SASEGT. CDR3 nucleotide sequence: TGTGCCAGCAGTGAACTAGGGCAGGGGGGCTACGAGCAGTACGTC. Translation: CASSELGQGGYEQYV.

J is TRBJ2-5 and V is TRBV5-1; no clear D gene. Germline V lookup: CDR1 SGHRS, CDR2 YFSETQ. Trimming took 0 bases from V and 2 from J, leaving 8 bases between them. The CDR3 runs 14 residues. The CDR3, as DNA: TGCGCCAGCAGCTTGGCGACCAGACAAGAGACCCAGTACTTC. It translates to CASSLATRQETQYF.

This chain connects TRBV12-5 to TRBJ1-5; no clear D. V lost 2 bases to trimming and J lost 7 bases, with 9 bases between them. This CDR3 has 13 residues. Germline-derived CDR1 and CDR2 are LGHNT and FRNRAP. CDR3 loop: CASGLTDRQPQHF. As DNA, the CDR3 is TGTGCTAGTGGTTTGACCGACCGCCAGCCCCAGCATTTT.

V gene TRBV25-1 combines with J gene TRBJ1-4; TRBD1 matches at 9 bases. CDR1 and CDR2 (germline): MGHDK, SYGVNS. Trimming at V came to 6 bases and at J to 6 bases, leaving 14 bases not matched to a gene. The CDR3 runs 17 residues. CDR3 sequence reads: CASSPGQGKSLYEKLFF. CDR3 in DNA: TGTGCCAGCAGCCCGGGACAGGGTAAATCTCTGTATGAAAAACTGTTTTTT.

This chain joins TRBV19 and TRBJ2-2, with 7 bases identical to TRBD1. J lost 6 bases, V lost 5 bases, and 6 bases had no gene match. Germline loops: CDR1 LNHDA, CDR2 SQIVND (reference sequence). The CDR3 spans 14 residues. In nucleotides, the CDR3 is TGTGCCAGTAGTCGCAGGGGGTTGGCCGGGGAGCTGTTTTTT. Protein product: CASSRRGLAGELFF.

The rearrangement uses TRBV5-6 and TRBJ1-1; maybe TRBD1 (5 bases). Per germline, CDR1 SGHDT and CDR2 YYEEEE. Trimming left V 3 bases short and J 0 bases short, with 9 bases between. The CDR3 contains 14 residues. The CDR3 bases are TGTGCCAGCAGCTCTGGGACGTTGAACACTGAAGCTTTCTTT. This gives the protein CASSSGTLNTEAFF.

The V call is TRBV9, the J call TRBJ1-6, with TRBD1 matching over 8 bases. The CDR3 sequence is 15 residues long. Losses at the gene ends were 4 bases for V and 4 bases for J; bases not matched to a gene: 4. CDR1 and CDR2 (germline): SGDLS, YYNGEE. The CDR3 DNA is TGTGCCAGCAGCAACGGACAGGGTTATAATTCACCCCTCCACTTT. Its translation: CASSNGQGYNSPLHF.